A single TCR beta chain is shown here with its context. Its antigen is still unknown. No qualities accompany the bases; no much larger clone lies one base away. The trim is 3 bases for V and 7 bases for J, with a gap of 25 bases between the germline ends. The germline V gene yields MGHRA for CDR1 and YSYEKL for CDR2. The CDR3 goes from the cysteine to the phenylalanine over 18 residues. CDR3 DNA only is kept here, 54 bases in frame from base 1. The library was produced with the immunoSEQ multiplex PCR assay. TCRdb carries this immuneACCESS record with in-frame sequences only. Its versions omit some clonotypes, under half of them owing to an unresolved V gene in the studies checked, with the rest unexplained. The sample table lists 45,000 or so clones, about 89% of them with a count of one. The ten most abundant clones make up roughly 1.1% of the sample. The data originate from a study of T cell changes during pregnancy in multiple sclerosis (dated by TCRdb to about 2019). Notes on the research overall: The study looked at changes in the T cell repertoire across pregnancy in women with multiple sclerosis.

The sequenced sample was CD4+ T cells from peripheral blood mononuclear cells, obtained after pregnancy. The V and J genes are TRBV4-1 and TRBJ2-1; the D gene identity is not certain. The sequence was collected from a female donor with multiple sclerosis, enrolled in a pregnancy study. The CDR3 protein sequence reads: CASSQIWVWNSSWNEQFF. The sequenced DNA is TGCGCCAGCAGCCAGATTTGGGTCTGGAATAGCTCGTGGAATGAGCAGTTCTTC.